A selection of T cell receptor beta chains follows, all from one sample in a study of T cells in Graves' hyperthyroidism and ophthalmopathy. MiXCR, run by TCRdb on the multiplex PCR reads, gives a single entry per CDR3 protein. The table has 330,000 or so distinct CDR3 sequences, roughly a fifth seen once. Input material: blood. These TCRs come from a man aged 50-60 years with Graves' ophthalmopathy. Each CDR3 is given with its conserved first and last residue. The D gene is left open where the match is weak. Clone size, where shown, is once, few, many, or a class for clones that have expanded.

clone_size: many; d_call: .; j_call: TRBJ2-7; v_call: TRBV20-1; cdr3_aa: CSARDFAGSNYEQYF; cdr3_nt: TGCAGTGCTAGAGATTTCGCCGGGTCTAACTACGAGCAGTACTTC
clone_size: few; d_call: .; j_call: TRBJ1-1; v_call: TRBV6-8; cdr3_aa: CASSYSMTDTQNTEAFF; cdr3_nt: TGTGCCAGCAGTTACTCGATGACCGACACCCAAAACACTGAAGCTTTCTTT
clone_size: few; d_call: .; j_call: TRBJ1-2; v_call: TRBV4-1; cdr3_aa: CASSPSRGRDGYTF; cdr3_nt: TGCGCCAGCAGCCCTAGCCGGGGGCGCGATGGCTACACCTTC
clone_size: few; d_call: TRBD2; j_call: TRBJ2-3; v_call: TRBV5-5; cdr3_aa: CASSFYSGGRTDTQYF; cdr3_nt: TGTGCCAGCAGTTTCTACAGCGGGGGACGCACAGATACGCAGTATTTT
clone_size: few; d_call: TRBD1; j_call: TRBJ1-3; v_call: TRBV20-1; cdr3_aa: CSARNRDRDSGNTIYF; cdr3_nt: TGCAGTGCTAGAAATCGGGACAGGGACTCTGGAAACACCATATATTTT
clone_size: many; d_call: TRBD1; j_call: TRBJ1-4; v_call: TRBV7-2; cdr3_aa: CASSPWDSNNEKLFF; cdr3_nt: TGTGCCAGCAGCCCCTGGGACAGCAATAATGAAAAACTGTTTTTT
clone_size: many; d_call: .; j_call: TRBJ2-1; v_call: TRBV7-3; cdr3_aa: CASSLEGPPVYNEQFF; cdr3_nt: TGTGCCAGCAGCCTAGAGGGCCCCCCCGTCTACAATGAGCAGTTCTTC
clone_size: .; d_call: .; j_call: TRBJ2-5; v_call: TRBV10-3; cdr3_aa: CAIGWMETQYF; cdr3_nt: TGTGCCATCGGGTGGATGGAGACCCAGTACTTC
clone_size: many; d_call: .; j_call: TRBJ2-7; v_call: TRBV9; cdr3_aa: CASSGGGYSYEQYF; cdr3_nt: TGTGCCAGCAGTGGTGGGGGGTACTCCTACGAGCAGTACTTC
clone_size: .; d_call: TRBD1; j_call: TRBJ2-3; v_call: TRBV19; cdr3_aa: CASQIGQGTDTQYF; cdr3_nt: TGTGCCAGTCAAATCGGACAGGGCACAGATACGCAGTATTTT
clone_size: .; d_call: .; j_call: TRBJ2-1; v_call: TRBV7-3; cdr3_aa: CASSLSSRASEEFF; cdr3_nt: TGTGCCAGCAGCTTATCATCCCGGGCTAGCGAGGAGTTCTTC